The source of this T cell receptor (beta chain) is a study of blood T cell repertoires in COVID-19. The overall study: Sites across the United States, Italy and Spain contributed samples from acute and convalescent COVID-19. Sample material is recorded as cDNA or gDNA derived from T cells, B-cell-depleted T cells, or PBMCs.

CDR3 length equals 12 residues. J gave up 7 bases and V 7 bases, and 7 bases lay outside the gene matches. In the source study's methods: It was from reference gene primer amplification that nucleated cell counts were estimated. TCRdb's table, derived via immunoSEQ multiplex PCR, lists solely in-frame clones and lacks some. V and J calls and clone size are as listed in that table; D and trimming were resolved from the DNA. The sample consists of 200,000 to 250,000 clones, 86% of them appearing once. Sequencing was performed on peripheral blood. The chain links TRBV12-3 or TRBV12-4 to TRBJ2-7; 7 bases fit TRBD1. This receptor was taken from a man at least 80 years old with acute or convalescent COVID-19. The CDR3 nucleotides are TGTGCCAGCACCACAGGACAGGTTGAGCAGTACTTC. This gives the protein CASTTGQVEQYF.